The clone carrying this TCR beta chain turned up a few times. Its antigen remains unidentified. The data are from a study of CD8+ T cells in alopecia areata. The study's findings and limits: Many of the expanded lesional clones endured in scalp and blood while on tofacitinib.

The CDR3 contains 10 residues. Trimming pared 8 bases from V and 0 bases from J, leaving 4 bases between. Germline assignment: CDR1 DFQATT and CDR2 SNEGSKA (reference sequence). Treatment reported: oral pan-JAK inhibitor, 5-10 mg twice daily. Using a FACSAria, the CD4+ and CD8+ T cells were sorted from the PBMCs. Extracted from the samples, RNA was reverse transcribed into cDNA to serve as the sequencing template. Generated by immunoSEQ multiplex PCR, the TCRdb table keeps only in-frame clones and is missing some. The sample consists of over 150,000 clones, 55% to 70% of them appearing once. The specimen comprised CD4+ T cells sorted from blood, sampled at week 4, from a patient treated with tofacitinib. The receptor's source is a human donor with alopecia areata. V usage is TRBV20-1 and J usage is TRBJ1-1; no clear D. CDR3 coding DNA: TGCAGTTCCGTGAACACTGAAGCTTTCTTT. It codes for CSSVNTEAFF.